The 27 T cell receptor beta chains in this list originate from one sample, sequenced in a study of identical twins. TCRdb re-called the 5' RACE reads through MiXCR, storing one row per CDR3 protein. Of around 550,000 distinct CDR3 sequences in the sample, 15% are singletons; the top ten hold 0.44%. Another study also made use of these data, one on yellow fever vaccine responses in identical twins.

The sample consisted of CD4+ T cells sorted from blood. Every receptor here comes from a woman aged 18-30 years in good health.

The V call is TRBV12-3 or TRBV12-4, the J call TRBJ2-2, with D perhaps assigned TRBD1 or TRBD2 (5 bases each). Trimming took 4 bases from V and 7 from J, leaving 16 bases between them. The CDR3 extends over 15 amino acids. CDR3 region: CASSSFGASGGELFF. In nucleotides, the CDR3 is TGTGCCAGCAGTTCCTTCGGGGCTAGTGGCGGGGAGCTGTTTTTT.

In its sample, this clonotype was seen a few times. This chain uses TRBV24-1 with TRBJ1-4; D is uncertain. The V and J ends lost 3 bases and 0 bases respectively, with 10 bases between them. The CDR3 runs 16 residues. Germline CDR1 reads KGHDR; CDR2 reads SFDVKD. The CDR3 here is CATSDNDGATNEKLFF. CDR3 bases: TGTGCCACCAGTGATAACGACGGGGCAACTAATGAAAAACTGTTTTTT.

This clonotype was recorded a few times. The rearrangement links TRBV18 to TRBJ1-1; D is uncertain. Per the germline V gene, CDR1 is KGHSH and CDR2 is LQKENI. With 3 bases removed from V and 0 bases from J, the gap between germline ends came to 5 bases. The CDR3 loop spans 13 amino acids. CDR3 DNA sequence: TGTGCCAGCTCACCGACTATGAACACTGAAGCTTTCTTT. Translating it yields CASSPTMNTEAFF.

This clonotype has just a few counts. This CDR3 reads CATSLSGVGEQYF. The CDR3 DNA follows: TGTGCCACCAGCCTCTCCGGGGTAGGCGAGCAGTACTTC. The rearrangement uses TRBV15 and TRBJ2-7, with D perhaps matching TRBD2 (5 bases). CDR3 size: 13 residues. Trimming pared 5 bases from V and 6 bases from J, leaving 14 bases between. The germline V gene encodes CDR1 LNHNV and CDR2 YYDKDF (reference sequence). The full variable domain, rest sourced from reference TRBV15 and TRBJ2-7, is DAMVIQNPRYQVTQFGKPVTLSCSQTLNHNVMYWYQQKSSQAPKLLFHYYDKDFNNEADTPDNFQSRRPNTSFCFLDIRSPGLGDTAMYLCATSLSGVGEQYFGPGTRLTVT.

As DNA, the CDR3 is TGTGCCACCAGTGACACTAGGGGGTTGGAGACCCAGTACTTC. Amino acid sequence: CATSDTRGLETQYF. The chain recombines TRBV24-1 with TRBJ2-5; D might be TRBD1 (6 bases). CDR3 size: 14 residues. V was pared by 4 bases and J by 5 bases, with 13 bases between. Germline V gene data show CDR1 as KGHDR and CDR2 as SFDVKD.

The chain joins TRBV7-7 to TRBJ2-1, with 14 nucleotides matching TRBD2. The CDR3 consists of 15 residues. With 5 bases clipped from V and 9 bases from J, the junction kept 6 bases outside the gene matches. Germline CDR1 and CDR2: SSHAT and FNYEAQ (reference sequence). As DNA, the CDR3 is TGTGCCAGCAGCCTGGGACTAGCGGGAGATGTTGAGCAGTTCTTC. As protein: CASSLGLAGDVEQFF.

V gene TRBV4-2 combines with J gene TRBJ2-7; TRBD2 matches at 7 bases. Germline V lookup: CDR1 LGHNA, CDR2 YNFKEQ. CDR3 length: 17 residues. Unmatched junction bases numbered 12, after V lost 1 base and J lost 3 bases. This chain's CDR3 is CASSQGGFREADYEQYF. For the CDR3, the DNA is TGTGCCAGCAGCCAAGGGGGATTTCGGGAGGCTGACTACGAGCAGTACTTC.

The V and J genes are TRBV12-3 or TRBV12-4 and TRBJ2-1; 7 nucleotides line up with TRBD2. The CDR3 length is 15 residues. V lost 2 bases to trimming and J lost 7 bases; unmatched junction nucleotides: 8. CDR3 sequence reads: CASSLIRGAGNEQFF. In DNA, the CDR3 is TGTGCCAGCAGTTTAATTCGGGGAGCGGGGAATGAGCAGTTCTTC.

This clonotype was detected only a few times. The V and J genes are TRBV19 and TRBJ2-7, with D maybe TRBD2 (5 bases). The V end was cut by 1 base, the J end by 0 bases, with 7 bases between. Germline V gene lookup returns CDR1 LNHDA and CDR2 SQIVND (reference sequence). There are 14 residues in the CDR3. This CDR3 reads CASSIGGNSYEQYF. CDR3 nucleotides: TGTGCCAGTAGTATAGGAGGGAACTCCTACGAGCAGTACTTC.

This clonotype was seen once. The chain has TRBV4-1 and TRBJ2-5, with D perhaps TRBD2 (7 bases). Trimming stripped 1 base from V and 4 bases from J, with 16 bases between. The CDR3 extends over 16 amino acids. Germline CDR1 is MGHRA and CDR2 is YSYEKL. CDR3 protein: CASSQGPLAGAETQYF. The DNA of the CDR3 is TGCGCCAGCAGCCAAGGGCCGCTGGCGGGGGCAGAGACCCAGTACTTC.

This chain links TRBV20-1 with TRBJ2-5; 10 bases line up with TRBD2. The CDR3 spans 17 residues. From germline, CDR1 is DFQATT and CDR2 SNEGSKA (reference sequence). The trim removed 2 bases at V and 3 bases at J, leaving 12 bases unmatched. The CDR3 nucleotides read TGCAGTGCTAGAACCCGGACTAGCGGTATTTGGGAAGAGACCCAGTACTTC. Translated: CSARTRTSGIWEETQYF.

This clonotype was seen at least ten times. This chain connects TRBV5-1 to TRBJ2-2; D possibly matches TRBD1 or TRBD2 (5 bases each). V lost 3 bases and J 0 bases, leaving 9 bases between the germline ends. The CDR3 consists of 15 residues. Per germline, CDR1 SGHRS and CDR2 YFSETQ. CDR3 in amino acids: CASSSGRTNTGELFF. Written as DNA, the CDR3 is TGCGCCAGCAGCTCGGGACGGACGAACACCGGGGAGCTGTTTTTT.

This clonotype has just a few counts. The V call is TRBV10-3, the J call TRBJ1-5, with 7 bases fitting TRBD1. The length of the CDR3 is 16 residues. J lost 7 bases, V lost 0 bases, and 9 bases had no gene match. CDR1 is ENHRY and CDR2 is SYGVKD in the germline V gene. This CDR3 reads CAISESSQGVRQPQHF. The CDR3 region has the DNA TGTGCCATCAGTGAGTCTTCCCAGGGGGTGCGGCAGCCCCAGCATTTT.

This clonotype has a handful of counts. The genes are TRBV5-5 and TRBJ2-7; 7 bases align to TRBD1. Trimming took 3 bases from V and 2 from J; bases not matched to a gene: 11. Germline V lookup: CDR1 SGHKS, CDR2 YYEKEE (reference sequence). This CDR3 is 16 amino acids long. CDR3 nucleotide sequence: TGTGCCAGCAGCTCTAAAGGATGGGGACAGACCTACGAGCAGTACTTC. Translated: CASSSKGWGQTYEQYF. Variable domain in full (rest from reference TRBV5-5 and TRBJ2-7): DAGVTQSPTHLIKTRGQQVTLRCSPISGHKSVSWYQQVLGQGPQFIFQYYEKEERGRGNFPDRFSARQFPNYSSELNVNALLLGDSALYLCASSSKGWGQTYEQYFGPGTRLTVT.

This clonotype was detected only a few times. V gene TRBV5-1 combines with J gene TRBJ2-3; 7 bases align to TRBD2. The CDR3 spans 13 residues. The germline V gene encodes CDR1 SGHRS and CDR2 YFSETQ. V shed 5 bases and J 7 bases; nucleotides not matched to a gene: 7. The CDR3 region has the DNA TGCGCCAGCAGACCGGAACTAGCGAATACGCAGTATTTT. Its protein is CASRPELANTQYF. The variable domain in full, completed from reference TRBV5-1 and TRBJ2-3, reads KAGVTQTPRYLIKTRGQQVTLSCSPISGHRSVSWYQQTPGQGLQFLFEYFSETQRNKGNFPGRFSGRQFSNSRSEMNVSTLELGDSALYLCASRPELANTQYFGPGTRLTVL.

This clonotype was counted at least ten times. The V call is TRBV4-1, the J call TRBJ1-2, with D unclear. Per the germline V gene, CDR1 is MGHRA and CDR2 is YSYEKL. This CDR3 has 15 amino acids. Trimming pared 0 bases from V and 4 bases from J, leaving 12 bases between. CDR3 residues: CASSQEVAAPYGYTF. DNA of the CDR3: TGCGCCAGCAGCCAAGAGGTCGCGGCGCCCTATGGCTACACCTTC.

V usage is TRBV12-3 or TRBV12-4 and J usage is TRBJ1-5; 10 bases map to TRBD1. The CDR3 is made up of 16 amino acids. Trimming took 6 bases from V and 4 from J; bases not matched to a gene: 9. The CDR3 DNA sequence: TGTGCCAGCAGCAGGACTTGGACAGGGGGGAATCAGCCCCAGCATTTT. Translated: CASSRTWTGGNQPQHF.

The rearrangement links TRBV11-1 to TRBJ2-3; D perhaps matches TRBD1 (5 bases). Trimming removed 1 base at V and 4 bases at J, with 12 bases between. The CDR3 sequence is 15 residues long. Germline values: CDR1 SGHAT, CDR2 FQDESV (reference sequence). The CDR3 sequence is CASSLVQGLADTQYF. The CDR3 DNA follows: TGTGCCAGCAGCTTAGTTCAGGGTCTGGCAGATACGCAGTATTTT. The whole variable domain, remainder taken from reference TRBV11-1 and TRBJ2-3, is EAEVAQSPRYKITEKSQAVAFWCDPISGHATLYWYRQILGQGPELLVQFQDESVVDDSQLPKDRFSAERLKGVDSTLKIQPAELGDSAMYLCASSLVQGLADTQYFGPGTRLTVL.

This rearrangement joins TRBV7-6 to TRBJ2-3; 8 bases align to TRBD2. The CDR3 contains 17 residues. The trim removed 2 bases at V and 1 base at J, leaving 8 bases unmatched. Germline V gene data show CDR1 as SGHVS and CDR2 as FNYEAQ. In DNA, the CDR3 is TGTGCCAGCAGCTTATCGGCGGGAGGCGGGCGCACAGATACGCAGTATTTT. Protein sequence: CASSLSAGGGRTDTQYF.

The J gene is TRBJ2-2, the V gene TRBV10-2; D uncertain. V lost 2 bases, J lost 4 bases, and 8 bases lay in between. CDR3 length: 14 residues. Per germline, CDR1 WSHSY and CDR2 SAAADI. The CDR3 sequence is CASSERPATGELFF. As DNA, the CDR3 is TGCGCCAGCAGTGAGCGCCCAGCCACCGGGGAGCTGTTTTTT.

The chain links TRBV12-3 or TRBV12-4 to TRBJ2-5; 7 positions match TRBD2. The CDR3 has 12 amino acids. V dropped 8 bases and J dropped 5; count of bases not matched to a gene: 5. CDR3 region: CASGGVRETQYF. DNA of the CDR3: TGTGCCAGCGGGGGGGTCAGGGAGACCCAGTACTTC.

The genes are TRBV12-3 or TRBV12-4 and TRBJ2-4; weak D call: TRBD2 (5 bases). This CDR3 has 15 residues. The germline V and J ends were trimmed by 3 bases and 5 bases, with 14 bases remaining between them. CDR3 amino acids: CASSFGSGVENIQYF. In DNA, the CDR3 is TGTGCCAGCAGTTTTGGGAGTGGGGTCGAAAACATTCAGTACTTC.

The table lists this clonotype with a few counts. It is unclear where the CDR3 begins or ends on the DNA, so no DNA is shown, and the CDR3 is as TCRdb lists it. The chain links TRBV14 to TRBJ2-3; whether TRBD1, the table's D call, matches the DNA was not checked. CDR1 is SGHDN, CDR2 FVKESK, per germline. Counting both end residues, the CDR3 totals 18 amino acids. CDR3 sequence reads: CASSRYTSAGGFTDTQYF.

For the CDR3, the DNA is TGCAGTGCTTGGGGGCGGCGGGAGAGCTCCTACAATGAGCAGTTCTTC. It codes for CSAWGRRESSYNEQFF. The V call is TRBV20-1, the J call TRBJ2-1, with a weak D call TRBD2 (7 bases). The CDR3 contains 16 residues. CDR1 and CDR2 (germline): DFQATT, SNEGSKA (reference sequence). V lost 5 bases to trimming and J lost 0 bases, with 17 bases between them.

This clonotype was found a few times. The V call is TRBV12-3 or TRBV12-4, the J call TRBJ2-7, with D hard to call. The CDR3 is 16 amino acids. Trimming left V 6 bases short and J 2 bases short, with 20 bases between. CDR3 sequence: CASSPPSPGRPYEQYF. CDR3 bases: TGTGCCAGCAGCCCGCCGTCGCCCGGCAGACCCTACGAGCAGTACTTC.

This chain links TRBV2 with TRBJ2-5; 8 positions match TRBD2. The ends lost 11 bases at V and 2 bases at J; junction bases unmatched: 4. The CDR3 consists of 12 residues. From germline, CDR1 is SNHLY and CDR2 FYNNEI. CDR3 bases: TGTGCCCCGGGGGGGCGGCAAGAGACCCAGTACTTC. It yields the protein CAPGGRQETQYF. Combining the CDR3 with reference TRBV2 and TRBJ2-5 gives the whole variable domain EPEVTQTPSHQVTQMGQEVILRCVPISNHLYFYWYRQILGQKVEFLVSFYNNEISEKSEIFDDQFSVERPDGSNFTLKIRSTKLEDSAMYFCAPGGRQETQYFGPGTRLLVL.

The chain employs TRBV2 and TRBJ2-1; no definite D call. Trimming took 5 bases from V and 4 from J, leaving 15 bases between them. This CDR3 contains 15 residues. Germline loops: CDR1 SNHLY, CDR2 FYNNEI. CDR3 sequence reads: CASSSRSLGYNEQFF. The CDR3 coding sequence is TGTGCCAGCAGTTCCAGGAGCCTCGGTTACAATGAGCAGTTCTTC.